This is a list of T cell receptor beta chains from one sample in a study of T-cell memory formation after mild COVID-19. TCRdb itself ran the 5' RACE reads through MiXCR, one entry per CDR3 protein. The profile covers approximately 430,000 distinct CDR3 sequences, with more than 20% appearing a single time and about an eighth taken by the ten largest. Sequenced sample: PBMCs or a T cell subset sorted from them (not recorded which). These receptors were obtained from an adult woman who had mild COVID-19 (a few samples of this study predate the infection). Cell type and time point are not known. Both conserved end residues are part of each CDR3. Fields, in order: D gene, J gene, V gene, clone size, CDR3 DNA, CDR3 protein. D genes are given only for firm matches. Where a row states a size, it is once, few, many or the class of an expanded clone; other rows omit it.

d_call: NA; j_call: TRBJ2-3; v_call: TRBV5-1; clone_size: few; cdr3_nt: TGCGCCAGCAGTTCTGGTCAAGGGGGAGCTAGCACAGATACGCAGTATTTT; cdr3_aa: CASSSGQGGASTDTQYF
d_call: TRBD1; j_call: TRBJ2-2; v_call: TRBV5-1; clone_size: NA; cdr3_nt: TGCGCCAGCAGCCCGTCGGACAGGATCGGGGCCGGGGAGCTGTTTTTT; cdr3_aa: CASSPSDRIGAGELFF
d_call: TRBD2; j_call: TRBJ2-1; v_call: TRBV24-1; clone_size: NA; cdr3_nt: TGTGCCACCAGTGATGTCACCGGGACTAGCTACGAGGGCCCCTACAATGAGCAGTTCTTC; cdr3_aa: CATSDVTGTSYEGPYNEQFF
d_call: NA; j_call: TRBJ2-1; v_call: TRBV20-1; clone_size: few; cdr3_nt: TGCAGTGCTAGGCGGAACATCAATGAGCAGTTCTTC; cdr3_aa: CSARRNINEQFF
d_call: NA; j_call: TRBJ2-5; v_call: TRBV15; clone_size: few; cdr3_nt: TGTGCCACCAGCTCGTTCAGGACCCAGTACTTC; cdr3_aa: CATSSFRTQYF
d_call: NA; j_call: TRBJ2-2; v_call: TRBV5-1; clone_size: NA; cdr3_nt: TGCGCCAGCAGCGTCAGGGTCGCGAACACCGGGGAGCTGTTTTTT; cdr3_aa: CASSVRVANTGELFF
d_call: NA; j_call: TRBJ1-2; v_call: TRBV6-1; clone_size: few; cdr3_nt: TGTGCCAGCAGTGAAGGATTTGTGGCCGGCTACACCTTC; cdr3_aa: CASSEGFVAGYTF
d_call: TRBD2; j_call: TRBJ2-7; v_call: TRBV7-6; clone_size: NA; cdr3_nt: TGTGCCAGCAGCTCAGGACTAGCGGGAGTGTCCTACGAGCAGTACTTC; cdr3_aa: CASSSGLAGVSYEQYF
d_call: NA; j_call: TRBJ2-4; v_call: TRBV9; clone_size: few; cdr3_nt: TGTGCCAGCAGCGTAGGTTCGGGAGGGGGCGAAAACATTCAGTACTTC; cdr3_aa: CASSVGSGGGENIQYF
d_call: NA; j_call: TRBJ1-2; v_call: TRBV5-6; clone_size: NA; cdr3_nt: TGTGCCAGCAGCTACGGGACGGACGGAAACTATGGCTACACCTTC; cdr3_aa: CASSYGTDGNYGYTF
d_call: NA; j_call: TRBJ2-2; v_call: TRBV4-1; clone_size: many; cdr3_nt: TGCGCCAGCAGCCAAGATCCGGCGGCAGTTCCCGGGGAGCTGTTTTTT; cdr3_aa: CASSQDPAAVPGELFF
d_call: TRBD2; j_call: TRBJ2-1; v_call: TRBV4-1; clone_size: many; cdr3_nt: TGCGCCAGCAGCCAAGCTCGGGGGTGGACTAGCGGGAGGGCCGAGTACAATGAGCAGTTCTTC; cdr3_aa: CASSQARGWTSGRAEYNEQFF
d_call: TRBD1; j_call: TRBJ1-1; v_call: TRBV27; clone_size: NA; cdr3_nt: TGTGCCAGCAGTTTATTAGGGACAGGGGGCACTGAAGCTTTCTTT; cdr3_aa: CASSLLGTGGTEAFF
d_call: NA; j_call: TRBJ1-2; v_call: TRBV6-1; clone_size: NA; cdr3_nt: TGTGCCAGCCTAGGACGGGGGACCTATGGCTACACCTTC; cdr3_aa: CASLGRGTYGYTF
d_call: NA; j_call: TRBJ2-3; v_call: TRBV29-1; clone_size: NA; cdr3_nt: TGCAGCGTTGTACTTGGCGGGAGCACAGATACGCAGTATTTT; cdr3_aa: CSVVLGGSTDTQYF